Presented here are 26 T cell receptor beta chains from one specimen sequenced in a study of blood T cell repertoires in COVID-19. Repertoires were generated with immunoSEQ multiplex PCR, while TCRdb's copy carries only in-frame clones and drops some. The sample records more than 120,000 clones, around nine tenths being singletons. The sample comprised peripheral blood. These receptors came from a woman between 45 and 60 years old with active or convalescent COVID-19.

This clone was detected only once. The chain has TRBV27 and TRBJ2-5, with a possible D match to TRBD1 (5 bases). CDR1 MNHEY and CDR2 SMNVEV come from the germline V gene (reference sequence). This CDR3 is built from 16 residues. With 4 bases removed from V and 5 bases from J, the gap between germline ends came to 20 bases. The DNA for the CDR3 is TGTGCCAGCAGTTCATCCCCACAGGCCATCTGGGAGACCCAGTACTTC. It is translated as CASSSSPQAIWETQYF.

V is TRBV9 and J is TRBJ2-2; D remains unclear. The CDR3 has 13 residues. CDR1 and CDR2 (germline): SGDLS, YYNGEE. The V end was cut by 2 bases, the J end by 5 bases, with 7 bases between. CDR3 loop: CASSVPRTGELFF. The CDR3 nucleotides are TGTGCCAGCAGCGTTCCCCGGACCGGGGAGCTGTTTTTT.

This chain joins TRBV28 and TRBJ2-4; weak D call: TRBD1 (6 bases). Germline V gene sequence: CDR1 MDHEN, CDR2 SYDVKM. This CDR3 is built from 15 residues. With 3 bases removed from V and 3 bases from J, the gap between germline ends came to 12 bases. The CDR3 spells CASSFEVRGKNIQYF. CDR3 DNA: TGTGCCAGCAGTTTTGAGGTCAGGGGCAAAAACATTCAGTACTTC.

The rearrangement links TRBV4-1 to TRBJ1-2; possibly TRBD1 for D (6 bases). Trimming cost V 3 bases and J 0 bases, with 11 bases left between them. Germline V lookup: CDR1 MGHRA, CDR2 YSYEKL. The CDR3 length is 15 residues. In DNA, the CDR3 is TGCGCCAGCAGCCAGGGTACAGGGACTAACTATGGCTACACCTTC. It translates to CASSQGTGTNYGYTF.

The chain's CDR3 is CASSVEGGYGYTF. In DNA, the CDR3 is TGTGCCAGCAGCGTAGAAGGAGGCTATGGCTACACCTTC. The genes are TRBV9 and TRBJ1-2; unclear D gene. Trimming took off 0 bases at V and 4 bases at J, with 7 bases between the two ends. This CDR3 contains 13 residues. Germline V lookup: CDR1 SGDLS, CDR2 YYNGEE.

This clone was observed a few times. The CDR3 DNA reads TGTGCCAGTAGTCACAGGGATTGGGAGCCCCAGCATTTT. Translated, it gives CASSHRDWEPQHF. The chain links TRBV19 to TRBJ1-5; TRBD1 is a possible D gene (6 bases). Per germline, CDR1 LNHDA and CDR2 SQIVND (reference sequence). Trimming stripped 5 bases from V and 8 bases from J, with 13 bases between. The CDR3 has 13 amino acids. Using reference TRBV19 and TRBJ1-5 for the parts outside the CDR3, the full variable domain is DGGITQSPKYLFRKEGQNVTLSCEQNLNHDAMYWYRQDPGQGLRLIYYSQIVNDFQKGDIAEGYSVSREKKESFPLTVTSAQKNPTAFYLCASSHRDWEPQHFGDGTRLSIL.

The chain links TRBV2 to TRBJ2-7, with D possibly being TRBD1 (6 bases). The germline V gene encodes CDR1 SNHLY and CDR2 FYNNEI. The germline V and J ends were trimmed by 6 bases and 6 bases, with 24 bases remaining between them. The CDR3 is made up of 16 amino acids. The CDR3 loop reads CASSPDSLVIRCEQYF. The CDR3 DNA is TGTGCCAGCAGCCCGGACAGTCTTGTAATCCGTTGCGAGCAGTACTTC.

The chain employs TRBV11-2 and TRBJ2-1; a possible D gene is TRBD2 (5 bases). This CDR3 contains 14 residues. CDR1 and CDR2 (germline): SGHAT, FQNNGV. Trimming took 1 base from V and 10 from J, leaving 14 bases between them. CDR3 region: CASSLGLSGEEQFF. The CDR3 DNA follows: TGTGCCAGCAGCTTAGGGCTCTCCGGGGAGGAGCAGTTCTTC.

The CDR3 region is CASSMGFGTGGVFGLETQYF. In DNA, the CDR3 is TGTGCCAGTAGTATGGGGTTCGGGACAGGGGGCGTTTTTGGATTAGAGACCCAGTACTTC. The V and J genes are TRBV19 and TRBJ2-5; 12 nucleotides agree with TRBD1. This CDR3 comprises 20 residues. Trimming removed 3 bases from V and 4 bases from J; junction bases left unmatched: 18. Per germline, CDR1 LNHDA and CDR2 SQIVND (reference sequence).

DNA for the CDR3: TGTGCCAGCAGGCTAATGAACACTGAAGCTTTCTTT. Translated: CASRLMNTEAFF. The gene calls are TRBV12-3 or TRBV12-4 and TRBJ1-1; D not resolved. V lost 6 bases, J lost 0 bases, and 5 bases lay in between. This CDR3 has 12 amino acids.

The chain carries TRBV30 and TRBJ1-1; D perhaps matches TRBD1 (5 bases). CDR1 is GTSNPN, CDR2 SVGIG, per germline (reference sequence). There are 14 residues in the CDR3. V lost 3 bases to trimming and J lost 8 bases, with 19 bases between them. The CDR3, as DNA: TGTGCCTGGAGCCTCACGGGGGGGAGGGTCGAAGCTTTCTTT. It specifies CAWSLTGGRVEAFF.

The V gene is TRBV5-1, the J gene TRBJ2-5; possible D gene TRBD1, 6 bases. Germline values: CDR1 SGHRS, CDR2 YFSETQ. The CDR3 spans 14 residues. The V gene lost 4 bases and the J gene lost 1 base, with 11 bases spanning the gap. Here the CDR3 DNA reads TGCGCCAGCAGCCCGGGACACGTCCAAGAGACCCAGTACTTC. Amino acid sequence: CASSPGHVQETQYF.

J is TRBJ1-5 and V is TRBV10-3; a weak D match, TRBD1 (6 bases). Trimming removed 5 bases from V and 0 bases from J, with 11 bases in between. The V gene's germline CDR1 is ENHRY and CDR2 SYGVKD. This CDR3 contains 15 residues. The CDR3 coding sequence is TGTGCCATCAGTCCGGGGGGGCATAGCAATCAGCCCCAGCATTTT. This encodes CAISPGGHSNQPQHF.

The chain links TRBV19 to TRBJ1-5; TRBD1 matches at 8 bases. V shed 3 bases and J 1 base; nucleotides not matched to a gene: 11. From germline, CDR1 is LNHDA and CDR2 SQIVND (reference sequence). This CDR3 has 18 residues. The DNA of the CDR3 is TGTGCCAGTAGTATTTCACAGGGGGTCGGTCTAAGCAATCAGCCCCAGCATTTT. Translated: CASSISQGVGLSNQPQHF.

In DNA form, the CDR3 reads TGTGCCAGCAGCTTAGGCGGGGGGGCCTTAGATACGCAGTATTTT. As protein: CASSLGGGALDTQYF. The J gene is TRBJ2-3, the V gene TRBV11-1; 9 nucleotides line up with TRBD2. The germline CDR1 and CDR2 sequences are SGHAT and FQDESV (reference sequence). This CDR3 contains 15 residues. J lost 5 bases, V lost 1 base, and 4 bases had no gene match. Variable domain in full (rest from reference TRBV11-1 and TRBJ2-3): EAEVAQSPRYKITEKSQAVAFWCDPISGHATLYWYRQILGQGPELLVQFQDESVVDDSQLPKDRFSAERLKGVDSTLKIQPAELGDSAMYLCASSLGGGALDTQYFGPGTRLTVL.

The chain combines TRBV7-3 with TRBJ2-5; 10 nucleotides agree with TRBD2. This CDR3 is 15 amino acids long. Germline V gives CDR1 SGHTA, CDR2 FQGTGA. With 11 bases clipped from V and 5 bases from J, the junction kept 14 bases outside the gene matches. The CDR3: CARPPRGLATETQYF. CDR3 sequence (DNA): TGTGCCCGCCCCCCCCGGGGACTAGCGACGGAGACCCAGTACTTC.

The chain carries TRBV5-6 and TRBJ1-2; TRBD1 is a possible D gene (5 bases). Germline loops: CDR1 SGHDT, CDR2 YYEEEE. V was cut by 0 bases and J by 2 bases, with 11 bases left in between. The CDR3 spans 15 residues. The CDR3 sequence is CASSLARVNNYGYTF. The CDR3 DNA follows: TGTGCCAGCAGCTTGGCCAGGGTAAACAACTATGGCTACACCTTC.

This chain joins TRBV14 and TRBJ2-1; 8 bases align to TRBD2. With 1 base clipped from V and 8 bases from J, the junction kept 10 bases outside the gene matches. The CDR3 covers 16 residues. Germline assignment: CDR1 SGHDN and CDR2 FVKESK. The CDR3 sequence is CASSQVGPSGSYEQFF. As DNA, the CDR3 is TGTGCCAGCAGCCAAGTAGGCCCGAGCGGGAGTTATGAGCAGTTCTTC. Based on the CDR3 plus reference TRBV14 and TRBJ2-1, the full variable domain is EAGVTQFPSHSVIEKGQTVTLRCDPISGHDNLYWYRRVMGKEIKFLLHFVKESKQDESGMPNNRFLAERTGGTYSTLKVQPAELEDSGVYFCASSQVGPSGSYEQFFGPGTRLTVL.

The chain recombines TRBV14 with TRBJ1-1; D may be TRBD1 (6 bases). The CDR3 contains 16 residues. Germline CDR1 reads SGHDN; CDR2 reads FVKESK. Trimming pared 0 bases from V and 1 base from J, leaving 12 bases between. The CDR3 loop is CASSQEWGRGNTEAFF. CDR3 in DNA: TGTGCCAGCAGCCAAGAGTGGGGGCGTGGGAACACTGAAGCTTTCTTT.

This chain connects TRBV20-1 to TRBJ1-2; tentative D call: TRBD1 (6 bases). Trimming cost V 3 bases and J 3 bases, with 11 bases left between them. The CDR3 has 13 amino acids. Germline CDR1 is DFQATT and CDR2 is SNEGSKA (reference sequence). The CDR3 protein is CSASRGADYGYTF. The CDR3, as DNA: TGCAGTGCTAGTCGGGGGGCAGACTATGGCTACACCTTC.

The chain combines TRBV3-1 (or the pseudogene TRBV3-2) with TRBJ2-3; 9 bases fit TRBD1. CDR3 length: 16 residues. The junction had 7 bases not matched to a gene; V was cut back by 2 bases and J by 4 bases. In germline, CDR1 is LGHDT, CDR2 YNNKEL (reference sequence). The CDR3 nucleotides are TGTGCCAGCAGCCAATTTGCTACAGGGGGCTCAGATACGCAGTATTTT. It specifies CASSQFATGGSDTQYF.

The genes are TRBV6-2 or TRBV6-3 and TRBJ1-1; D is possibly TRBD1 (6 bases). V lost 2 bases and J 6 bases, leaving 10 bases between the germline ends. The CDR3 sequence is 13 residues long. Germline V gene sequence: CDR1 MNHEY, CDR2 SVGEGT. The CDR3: CASSYPRGPEAFF. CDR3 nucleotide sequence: TGTGCCAGCAGTTACCCCAGGGGACCTGAAGCTTTCTTT.

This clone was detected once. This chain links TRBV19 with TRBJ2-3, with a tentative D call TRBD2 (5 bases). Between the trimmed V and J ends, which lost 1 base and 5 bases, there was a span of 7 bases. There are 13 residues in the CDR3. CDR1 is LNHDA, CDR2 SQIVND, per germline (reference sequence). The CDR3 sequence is CASSIGLRDTQYF. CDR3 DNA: TGTGCCAGTAGTATAGGACTACGAGATACGCAGTATTTT.

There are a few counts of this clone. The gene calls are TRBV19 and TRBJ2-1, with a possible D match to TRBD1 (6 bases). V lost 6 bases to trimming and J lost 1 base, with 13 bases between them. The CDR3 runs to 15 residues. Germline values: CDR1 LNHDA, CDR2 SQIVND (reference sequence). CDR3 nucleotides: TGTGCCAGTAGCCTACAGGGTGAATCCTACAATGAGCAGTTCTTC. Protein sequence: CASSLQGESYNEQFF.

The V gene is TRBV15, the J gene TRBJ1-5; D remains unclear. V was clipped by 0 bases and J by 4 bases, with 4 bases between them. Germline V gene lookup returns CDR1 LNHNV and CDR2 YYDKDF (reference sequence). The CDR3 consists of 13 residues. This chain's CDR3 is CATSRDYNQPQHF. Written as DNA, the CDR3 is TGTGCCACCAGCAGAGACTATAATCAGCCCCAGCATTTT.

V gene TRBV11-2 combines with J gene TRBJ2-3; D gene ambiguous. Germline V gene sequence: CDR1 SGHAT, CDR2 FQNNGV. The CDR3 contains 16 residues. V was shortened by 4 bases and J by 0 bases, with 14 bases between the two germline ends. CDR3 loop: CASSSQPETSTDTQYF. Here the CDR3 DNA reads TGTGCCAGCAGCTCCCAGCCGGAGACTAGCACAGATACGCAGTATTTT.